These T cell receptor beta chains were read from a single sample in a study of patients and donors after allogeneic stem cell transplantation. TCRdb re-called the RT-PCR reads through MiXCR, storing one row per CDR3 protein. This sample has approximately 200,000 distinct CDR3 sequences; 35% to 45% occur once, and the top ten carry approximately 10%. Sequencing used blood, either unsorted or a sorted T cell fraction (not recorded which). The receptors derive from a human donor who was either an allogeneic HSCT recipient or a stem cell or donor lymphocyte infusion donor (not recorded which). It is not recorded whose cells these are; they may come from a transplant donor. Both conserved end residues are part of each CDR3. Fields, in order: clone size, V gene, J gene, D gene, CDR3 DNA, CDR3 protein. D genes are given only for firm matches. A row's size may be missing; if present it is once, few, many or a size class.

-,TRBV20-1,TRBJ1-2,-,TGCAGTGCTAGACCCCGGCAGGGGATGGACTATGGCTACACCTTC,CSARPRQGMDYGYTF
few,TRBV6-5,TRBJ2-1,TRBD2,TGTGCCAGCAGTTACTCGAACCTAGCGGGGGCCTACAATGAGCAGTTCTTC,CASSYSNLAGAYNEQFF
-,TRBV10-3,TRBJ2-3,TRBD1,TGTGCCATCAGTGGACAGGGGGCAGATACGCAGTATTTT,CAISGQGADTQYF
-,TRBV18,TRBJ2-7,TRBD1,TGTGCCAGCTCATCAACTACAGGGGAAGGGCAGTACTTC,CASSSTTGEGQYF
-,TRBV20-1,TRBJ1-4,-,TGCAGCGGAAGGGGGGCGGCTAATGAAAAACTGTTTTTT,CSGRGAANEKLFF
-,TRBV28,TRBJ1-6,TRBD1,TGTGCCAGCAGTAGGGACAGGGGCCGTTATTCACCCCTCCACTTT,CASSRDRGRYSPLHF
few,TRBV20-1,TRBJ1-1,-,TGCAGTGCTAGAAAGAAAAACACTGAAGCTTTCTTT,CSARKKNTEAFF
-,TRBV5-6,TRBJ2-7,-,TGTGCCAGCAGCCCCCCAGGGCCGAGTTACGAGCAGTACTTC,CASSPPGPSYEQYF
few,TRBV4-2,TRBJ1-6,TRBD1,TGTGCCAGCAGCCACGACAGGGGGGATTCACCCCTCCACTTT,CASSHDRGDSPLHF
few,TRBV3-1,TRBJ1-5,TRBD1,TGTGCCAGCAGCCCCGGGACAGCCGGGGAGCCCCAGCATTTT,CASSPGTAGEPQHF
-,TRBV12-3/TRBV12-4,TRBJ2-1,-,TGTGCCAGCAGCCGAGACTACCTCGGGAATGAGCAGTTCTTC,CASSRDYLGNEQFF
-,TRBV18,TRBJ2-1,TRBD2,TGTGCCAGCTCACCACTCGGGAGGTCAGATGAGCAGTTCTTC,CASSPLGRSDEQFF
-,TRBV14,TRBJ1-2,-,TGTGCCAGCAGCCAAGCTCTCGACAGGAGAATATATGGCTACACCTTC,CASSQALDRRIYGYTF
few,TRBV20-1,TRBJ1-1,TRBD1,TGCAGTGCTAGAGGCCCTAACCGGGACAGGGAGGAGGCTTTCTTT,CSARGPNRDREEAFF